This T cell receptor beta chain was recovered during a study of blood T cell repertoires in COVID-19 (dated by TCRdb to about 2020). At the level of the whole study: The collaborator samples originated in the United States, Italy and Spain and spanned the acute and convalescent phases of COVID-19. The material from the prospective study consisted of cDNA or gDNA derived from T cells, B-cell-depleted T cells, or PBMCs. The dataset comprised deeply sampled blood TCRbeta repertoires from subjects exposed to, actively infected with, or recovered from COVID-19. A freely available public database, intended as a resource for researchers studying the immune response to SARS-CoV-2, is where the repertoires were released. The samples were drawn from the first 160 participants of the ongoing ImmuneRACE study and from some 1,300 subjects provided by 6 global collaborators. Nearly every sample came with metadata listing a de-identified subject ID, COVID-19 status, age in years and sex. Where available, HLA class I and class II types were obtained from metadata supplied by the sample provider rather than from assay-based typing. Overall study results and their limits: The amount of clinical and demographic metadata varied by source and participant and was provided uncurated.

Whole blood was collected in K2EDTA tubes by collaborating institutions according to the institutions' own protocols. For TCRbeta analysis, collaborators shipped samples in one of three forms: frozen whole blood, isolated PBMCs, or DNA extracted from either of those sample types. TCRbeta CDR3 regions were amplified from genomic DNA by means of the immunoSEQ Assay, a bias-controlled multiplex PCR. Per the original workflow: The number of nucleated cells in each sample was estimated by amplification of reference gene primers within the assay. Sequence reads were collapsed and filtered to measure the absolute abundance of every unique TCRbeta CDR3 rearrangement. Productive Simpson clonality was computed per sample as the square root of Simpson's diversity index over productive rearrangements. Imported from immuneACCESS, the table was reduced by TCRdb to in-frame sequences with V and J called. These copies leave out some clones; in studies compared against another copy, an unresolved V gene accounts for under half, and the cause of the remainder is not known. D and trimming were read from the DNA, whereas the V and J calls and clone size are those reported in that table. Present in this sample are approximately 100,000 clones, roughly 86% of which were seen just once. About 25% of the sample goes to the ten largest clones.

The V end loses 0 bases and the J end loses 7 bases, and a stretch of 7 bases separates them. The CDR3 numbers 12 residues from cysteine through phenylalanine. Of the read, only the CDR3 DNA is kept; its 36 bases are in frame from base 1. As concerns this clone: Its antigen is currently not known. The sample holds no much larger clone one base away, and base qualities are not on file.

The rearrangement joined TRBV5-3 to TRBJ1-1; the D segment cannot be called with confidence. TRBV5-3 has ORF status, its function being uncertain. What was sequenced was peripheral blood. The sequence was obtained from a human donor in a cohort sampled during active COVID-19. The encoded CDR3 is CARSLGDIEAFF. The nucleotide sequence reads TGTGCCAGAAGCTTGGGCGACATTGAAGCTTTCTTT.